One and the same sample provided the 19 T cell receptor beta chains below, sequenced in a study of Graves' ophthalmopathy and Graves' hyperthyroidism. The sequenced template was RNA, covering the TCR beta CDR3 region. Following a first-round RT-PCR that used HTBI primers, a second-round multiplex PCR was carried out. Via MiXCR, TCRdb re-called the multiplex PCR reads, giving one row per CDR3 protein. The data show about 410,000 distinct CDR3 sequences, around 18% seen once. What was sequenced was peripheral blood. These receptors all come from a woman aged 18-29 years with Graves' ophthalmopathy.

This clonotype was found many times. The CDR3 reads CASSAAGDHGYTF. For the CDR3, the DNA is TGTGCCAGCAGTGCCGCCGGCGATCATGGCTACACCTTC. The chain employs TRBV28 and TRBJ1-2; D is ambiguous. V shed 5 bases and J shed 6 bases, with 13 bases lying between them. Germline-derived CDR1 and CDR2 are MDHEN and SYDVKM. There are 13 residues in the CDR3.

Of note for this clonotype: This could be a read error, since a much larger clone is one nucleotide away. V and J are TRBV6-2 or TRBV6-3 and TRBJ1-1; D call uncertain. Between the trimmed V and J ends, which lost 2 bases and 0 bases, there was a span of 7 bases. CDR1 MNHEY and CDR2 SVGEGT come from the germline V gene. The CDR3 length is 14 residues. The CDR3 spells CASSYGNMNTEAFF. In DNA form, the CDR3 reads TGTGCCAGCAGTTACGGGAACATGAACACTGAAGCTTTCTTT.

Many counts were recorded for this clonotype. The rearrangement uses TRBV20-1 and TRBJ1-3; TRBD1 might be the D (5 bases). The CDR3 extends over 13 amino acids. Trimming pared 4 bases from V and 5 bases from J, leaving 12 bases between. CDR1 is DFQATT and CDR2 is SNEGSKA in the germline V gene (reference sequence). The CDR3 spells CSAKIDSRNTIYF. As DNA, the CDR3 is TGCAGTGCTAAAATTGACAGTCGAAACACCATATATTTT.

This clonotype was seen many times. This chain links TRBV27 with TRBJ2-5; TRBD1 agrees at 7 bases. Germline V gives CDR1 MNHEY, CDR2 SMNVEV (reference sequence). There are 17 residues in the CDR3. After removal of 5 bases from V and 4 bases from J, the junction contained 16 bases not matched to a gene. CDR3 bases: TGTGCCAGCAGTCCTCTAACCGACAGGGAAGGAGGAGAGACCCAGTACTTC. Amino acids: CASSPLTDREGGETQYF.

The gene calls are TRBV6-1 and TRBJ1-2, with D possibly matching TRBD1 (5 bases). Germline loops: CDR1 MNHNS, CDR2 SASEGT. Trimming took off 8 bases at V and 4 bases at J, with 17 bases between the two ends. The CDR3 totals 14 residues. CDR3 loop: CASESGRSGYGYTF. The CDR3 nucleotides read TGTGCCAGCGAGTCGGGACGGTCGGGCTATGGCTACACCTTC.

At least ten counts were recorded for this clonotype. This rearrangement joins TRBV6-5 to TRBJ2-7, with D possibly TRBD2 on 7 matching bases. The CDR3 totals 15 residues. Germline CDR1 and CDR2: MNHEY and SVGAGI. V was clipped by 2 bases and J by 4 bases, with 15 bases between them. CDR3 region: CASSYGGGRAYEQYF. The CDR3, as DNA: TGTGCCAGCAGTTACGGGGGGGGGCGCGCTTACGAGCAGTACTTC.

This clonotype was seen at least ten times. The V call is TRBV5-8, the J call TRBJ1-5; D remains unclear. The CDR3 is 16 amino acids. V was pared by 3 bases and J by 0 bases, with 13 bases between. CDR1 and CDR2 (germline): SGHTS, YDEGEE. CDR3 amino acids: CASSWLGLGSNQPQHF. CDR3 DNA sequence: TGTGCCAGCAGCTGGTTGGGGTTAGGTAGCAATCAGCCCCAGCATTTT.

In this sample, this clonotype turned up many times. The gene calls are TRBV6-5 and TRBJ1-3; 10 bases align to TRBD1. Germline V gene lookup returns CDR1 MNHEY and CDR2 SVGAGI. The ends lost 6 bases at V and 0 bases at J; junction bases unmatched: 2. CDR3 length equals 15 residues. The CDR3 nucleotides are TGTGCCAGCAGACGGGACAGGGGCTCTGGAAACACCATATATTTT. Its translation is CASRRDRGSGNTIYF.

This clonotype was seen many times. The rearrangement joins TRBV30 to TRBJ2-5; D remains unclear. The ends were cut back, 2 bases at V and 9 bases at J, with 16 bases in the middle. The germline CDR1 and CDR2 sequences are GTSNPN and SVGIG (reference sequence). The CDR3 runs 13 residues. CDR3 coding DNA: TGTGCCTGGAGTTCGGGTCCCCTTGGACCCCAGTACTTC. As protein: CAWSSGPLGPQYF.

The V gene is TRBV12-3 or TRBV12-4, the J gene TRBJ2-7; no definite D call. Deletions cut 6 bases from V and 3 bases from J, with 12 bases between. This CDR3 is built from 13 residues. The chain's CDR3 is CASSRASDYEQYF. CDR3 DNA sequence: TGTGCCAGCAGCCGGGCGTCAGACTACGAGCAGTACTTC.

This clonotype was counted only a few times. The chain couples TRBV6-1 to TRBJ2-7; TRBD1 matches at 7 bases. The CDR3 spans 15 residues. From germline, CDR1 is MNHNS and CDR2 SASEGT. Germline trimming cut 7 bases from V and 1 base from J; bases unmatched to any gene: 10. CDR3 in DNA: TGTGCCAGCACGACCGGACAGGCAGGGTCCTACGAGCAGTACTTC. Translation gives CASTTGQAGSYEQYF.

This clonotype was seen ten or more times. The chain couples TRBV7-3 to TRBJ2-2, with no clear D. From germline, CDR1 is SGHTA and CDR2 FQGTGA. Trimming removed 4 bases from V and 0 bases from J, with 15 bases in between. CDR3 size: 17 residues. The CDR3 nucleotides are TGTGCCAGCAGCTCCGAAAGGACCAGCGCGAACACCGGGGAGCTGTTTTTT. This translates into CASSSERTSANTGELFF.

There are a few counts of this clonotype. The chain links TRBV18 to TRBJ2-5, with a tentative D call TRBD2 (5 bases). This CDR3 has 14 amino acids. Germline-derived CDR1 and CDR2 are KGHSH and LQKENI. V was cut by 3 bases and J by 5 bases, with 13 bases left in between. CDR3 bases: TGTGCCAGCTCACCCCCGACTAACATGGAGACCCAGTACTTC. Protein: CASSPPTNMETQYF. Based on the CDR3 plus reference TRBV18 and TRBJ2-5, the full variable domain is NAGVMQNPRHLVRRRGQEARLRCSPMKGHSHVYWYRQLPEEGLKFMVYLQKENIIDESGMPKERFSAEFPKEGPSILRIQQVVRGDSAAYFCASSPPTNMETQYFGPGTRLLVL.

Many counts were recorded for this clonotype. The chain employs TRBV12-3 or TRBV12-4 and TRBJ2-5; perhaps TRBD2 as D (6 bases). This CDR3 spans 14 amino acids. V dropped 6 bases and J dropped 0 bases, with 11 bases sitting between them. CDR3 loop: CASSNRGYQETQYF. In DNA, the CDR3 is TGTGCCAGCAGCAACCGGGGGTACCAAGAGACCCAGTACTTC.

This clonotype was seen more than once but under ten times. The chain uses TRBV11-2 and TRBJ1-1; TRBD1 agrees at 8 bases. CDR1 SGHAT and CDR2 FQNNGV come from the germline V gene. V lost 4 bases, J lost 4 bases, and 11 bases stayed unmatched. CDR3 length: 16 residues. CDR3 sequence reads: CASSSTGGRAGTEAFF. The CDR3 DNA follows: TGTGCCAGCAGCTCTACAGGGGGTCGCGCCGGCACTGAAGCTTTCTTT.

This clonotype was picked up many times. The rearrangement joins TRBV29-1 to TRBJ2-6, with D perhaps matching TRBD2 (6 bases). The CDR3 sequence is 16 residues long. V was shortened by 6 bases and J by 0 bases, with 15 bases between the two germline ends. Germline lookup yields CDR1 SQVTM and CDR2 ANQGSEA. CDR3 region: CSVLPGLSSGANVLTF. As DNA, the CDR3 is TGCAGCGTCCTTCCGGGACTGTCCTCTGGGGCCAACGTCCTGACTTTC.

This clonotype has a count of ten or more. The V and J genes are TRBV18 and TRBJ1-6, with a possible D match to TRBD1 (5 bases). V gave up 4 bases and J gave up 11 bases, with 15 bases separating them. The CDR3 has 14 amino acids. The V gene's germline CDR1 is KGHSH and CDR2 LQKENI. CDR3 loop: CASSLNHDSPPLHF. The DNA of the CDR3 is TGTGCCAGCTCACTAAACCATGACAGCCCACCCCTCCACTTT.

The chain recombines TRBV12-3 or TRBV12-4 with TRBJ2-5, with no clear D. The V end lost 3 bases, the J end lost 9 bases, and 14 bases lay between the germline ends. The CDR3 extends over 13 amino acids. CDR3 sequence reads: CASSFERRGAQYF. CDR3 DNA sequence: TGTGCCAGCAGTTTTGAACGCCGTGGGGCCCAGTACTTC.

This clonotype was picked up many times. The V gene is TRBV27, the J gene TRBJ2-7, with D maybe TRBD2 (5 bases). The CDR3 has 14 residues. Trimming took off 5 bases at V and 3 bases at J, with 14 bases between the two ends. Germline V gives CDR1 MNHEY, CDR2 SMNVEV (reference sequence). The CDR3: CASSAGLFYYEQYF. The DNA for the CDR3 is TGTGCCAGCAGTGCCGGACTTTTCTACTACGAGCAGTACTTC.